The 28 T cell receptor beta chains below come from one sample, sequenced in a study of vaccination and CD4 T cells after COVID-19. Researchers used the Oncomine TCR Beta short-read assay to sequence DNA from cultured CD4+ T cells. MiXCR, run by TCRdb on the PCR reads, gives a single entry per CDR3 protein. The sample records about 19,000 distinct CDR3 sequences, roughly 50% being singletons. The treatment here: roughly 10-day PBMC culture with coronavirus spike peptide pools or control peptides (ViraFEST assay). These receptors are not linked to any known antigen. The sequenced sample was CD4+ T cells from blood, cultured in vitro, obtained before SARS-CoV-2 vaccination. The receptors were sampled from a human donor who had recovered from COVID-19.

The chain couples TRBV28 to TRBJ2-3, with 9 bases identical to TRBD2. The V gene end was trimmed by 5 bases and the J gene end by 5 bases; junction bases not matched to a gene: 17. The germline CDR1 and CDR2 sequences are MDHEN and SYDVKM. The CDR3 is 18 residues long. CDR3 residues: CASSRPIAGVEQGDTQYF. CDR3 nucleotides: TGTGCCAGCAGTCGGCCGATAGCGGGAGTAGAACAGGGAGATACGCAGTATTTT.

This clonotype was counted once. V usage is TRBV28 and J usage is TRBJ1-5, with TRBD1 identical over 9 bases. Trimming at V came to 7 bases and at J to 5 bases, leaving 9 bases not matched to a gene. The CDR3 consists of 15 residues. The germline V gene has CDR1 MDHEN and CDR2 SYDVKM. CDR3: CASNSGTGRYQPQHF. CDR3 DNA: TGTGCCAGCAATAGCGGGACAGGGAGGTATCAGCCCCAGCATTTT. The full variable domain, rest sourced from reference TRBV28 and TRBJ1-5, is DVKVTQSSRYLVKRTGEKVFLECVQDMDHENMFWYRQDPGLGLRLIYFSYDVKMKEKGDIPEGYSVSREKKERFSLILESASTNQTSMYLCASNSGTGRYQPQHFGDGTRLSIL.

The chain joins TRBV6-2 or TRBV6-3 to TRBJ2-3; TRBD2 aligns across 10 bases. Germline values: CDR1 MNHEY, CDR2 SVGEGT. Trimming at V came to 4 bases and at J to 0 bases, leaving 1 base not matched to a gene. The length of the CDR3 is 15 residues. The CDR3 DNA follows: TGTGCCAGCAGTTTGACTAGCGGGAGCACAGATACGCAGTATTTT. Its translation: CASSLTSGSTDTQYF.

The CDR3 protein is CASSSGRGSTEAFF. The DNA for the CDR3 is TGTGCCAGCAGCTCAGGGAGAGGCAGCACTGAAGCTTTCTTT. The rearrangement links TRBV7-2 to TRBJ1-1; TRBD1 might be the D (5 bases). Trimming took 4 bases from V and 4 from J, leaving 13 bases between them. The CDR3 loop spans 14 amino acids. Germline CDR1 is SGHTA and CDR2 is FQGNSA.

V is TRBV10-2 and J is TRBJ2-3; D remains ambiguous. In germline, CDR1 is WSHSY, CDR2 SAAADI. Between the trimmed V and J ends, which lost 0 bases and 8 bases, there was a span of 6 bases. The CDR3 contains 12 residues. CDR3 residues: CASSESIGTQYF. The CDR3 DNA sequence: TGCGCCAGCAGTGAGTCGATAGGTACGCAGTATTTT.

The V and J genes are TRBV20-1 and TRBJ2-7, with 8 bases matching TRBD2. V was clipped by 3 bases and J by 2 bases; unmatched bases: 9. Germline V gene lookup returns CDR1 DFQATT and CDR2 SNEGSKA (reference sequence). There are 15 residues in the CDR3. In DNA, the CDR3 is TGCAGTGCTAGGGGAGCGGGAGAGCTTCCCTACGAGCAGTACTTC. Translation gives CSARGAGELPYEQYF.

This clonotype was seen once. The chain joins TRBV30 to TRBJ1-5, with D perhaps TRBD1 (5 bases). CDR1 GTSNPN and CDR2 SVGIG come from the germline V gene (reference sequence). This CDR3 spans 12 amino acids. Deletions cut 3 bases from V and 9 bases from J, with 12 bases between. The CDR3 loop reads CAWSAGRGPQHF. The CDR3 DNA reads as TGTGCCTGGAGCGCGGGGCGGGGGCCCCAGCATTTT.

The chain joins TRBV7-2 to TRBJ2-1; no clear D. V dropped 2 bases and J dropped 4 bases, with 12 bases sitting between them. Germline assignment: CDR1 SGHTA and CDR2 FQGNSA. The CDR3 covers 15 residues. Here the CDR3 reads CASSLYPPPYNEQFF. CDR3 DNA sequence: TGTGCCAGCAGCTTATATCCTCCCCCGTACAATGAGCAGTTCTTC.

This clonotype qualifies as medium-sized. V is TRBV20-1 and J is TRBJ1-5, with TRBD1 matching 9 bases. The CDR3 runs 13 residues. The germline gives CDR1 DFQATT, CDR2 SNEGSKA (reference sequence). The trim removed 3 bases at V and 7 bases at J, leaving 4 bases unmatched. The CDR3 bases are TGCAGTGCTAGGGGACAGGGACAACAGCCCCAGCATTTT. This gives the protein CSARGQGQQPQHF.

The chain joins TRBV6-2 or TRBV6-3 to TRBJ2-2; TRBD2 matches 11 bases. This CDR3 has 16 residues. CDR1 MNHEY and CDR2 SVGEGT come from the germline V gene. J was trimmed by 3 bases and V by 7 bases; bases with no gene match: 7. The CDR3 nucleotides read TGTGCCAGCACCTACTCTAGCGGGAGGTACACCGGGGAGCTGTTTTTT. The encoded protein is CASTYSSGRYTGELFF.

This clonotype has more than one count but fewer than ten. The chain joins TRBV15 to TRBJ1-1; the match to TRBD1 covers 7 bases. Germline-derived CDR1 and CDR2 are LNHNV and YYDKDF (reference sequence). Germline trimming cut 4 bases from V and 11 bases from J; bases unmatched to any gene: 7. This CDR3 region has 12 residues. CDR3: CATSTATGVAFF. In nucleotides, the CDR3 is TGTGCCACCAGCACCGCCACAGGGGTCGCTTTCTTT. The full variable domain, with the rest looked up from reference TRBV15 and TRBJ1-1, is DAMVIQNPRYQVTQFGKPVTLSCSQTLNHNVMYWYQQKSSQAPKLLFHYYDKDFNNEADTPDNFQSRRPNTSFCFLDIRSPGLGDTAMYLCATSTATGVAFFGQGTRLTVV.

The rearrangement uses TRBV5-4 and TRBJ2-5; D call uncertain. Trimming left V 0 bases short and J 4 bases short, with 13 bases between. Looked up from germline, CDR1 is SGHNT and CDR2 is YYREEE (reference sequence). This CDR3 has 15 residues. The CDR3 DNA is TGTGCCAGCAGCTTGGGCGGTTACATGCGAGAGACCCAGTACTTC. Encoded protein: CASSLGGYMRETQYF.

The chain uses TRBV30 and TRBJ2-6; no clear D gene. The CDR3 sequence is 14 residues long. Germline assignment: CDR1 GTSNPN and CDR2 SVGIG (reference sequence). The V end was cut by 0 bases, the J end by 2 bases, with 5 bases between. CDR3 bases: TGTGCCTGGAGTGTATTCACTGGGGCCAACGTCCTGACTTTC. Translating it yields CAWSVFTGANVLTF.

This chain joins TRBV20-1 and TRBJ1-2; TRBD1 agrees at 9 bases. In germline, CDR1 is DFQATT, CDR2 SNEGSKA (reference sequence). This CDR3 comprises 14 residues. V lost 6 bases to trimming and J lost 4 bases; unmatched junction nucleotides: 9. In nucleotides, the CDR3 is TGCAGTGCAGGACAGGGGCTCTATCGCTATGGCTACACCTTC. Amino acids: CSAGQGLYRYGYTF.

This chain joins TRBV20-1 and TRBJ1-2; D perhaps matches TRBD1 (5 bases). The CDR3 is 14 amino acids. The V gene's germline CDR1 is DFQATT and CDR2 SNEGSKA (reference sequence). V dropped 3 bases and J dropped 1 base, with 12 bases sitting between them. The CDR3 is CSASQGRDNYGYTF. The CDR3, as DNA: TGCAGTGCTAGTCAGGGCCGAGATAACTATGGCTACACCTTC.

V and J are TRBV7-8 and TRBJ1-2; tentatively, D is TRBD1 (6 bases). In germline, CDR1 is SGHVS, CDR2 FQNEAQ. V was trimmed by 5 bases and J by 4 bases, leaving 23 bases between them. This CDR3 is built from 17 residues. CDR3 sequence (DNA): TGTGCCAGCAGCGCAGGGCCCCGGGGGGCTTTGAGCTATGGCTACACCTTC. It codes for CASSAGPRGALSYGYTF.

This chain joins TRBV11-2 and TRBJ2-7; TRBD1 matches at 9 bases. Germline V lookup: CDR1 SGHAT, CDR2 FQNNGV. CDR3 length: 16 residues. V lost 0 bases, J lost 4 bases, and 7 bases stayed unmatched. CDR3 sequence: CASSLDLIGQGYEQYF. For the CDR3, the DNA is TGTGCCAGCAGCTTAGATCTTATTGGACAGGGGTACGAGCAGTACTTC.

The gene calls are TRBV12-3 or TRBV12-4 and TRBJ2-2, with a possible D match to TRBD2 (5 bases). V lost 3 bases and J lost 3, with 14 bases in between. The CDR3 length is 16 residues. CDR3 coding DNA: TGTGCCAGCAGTTTGAGGACCCCGGGGTACACCGGGGAGCTGTTTTTT. Translated, it gives CASSLRTPGYTGELFF.

The J gene is TRBJ2-1, the V gene TRBV6-2 or TRBV6-3; possibly TRBD2 for D (6 bases). Germline CDR1 is MNHEY and CDR2 is SVGEGT. This CDR3 has 16 amino acids. V was cut by 4 bases and J by 0 bases, with 13 bases left in between. The CDR3 sequence is CASSSGGVSSYNEQFF. The DNA for the CDR3 is TGTGCCAGCAGTTCTGGCGGGGTAAGCTCCTACAATGAGCAGTTCTTC.

This chain uses TRBV19 with TRBJ2-5; D is ambiguous. The germline V and J ends were trimmed by 4 bases and 1 base, with 13 bases remaining between them. The CDR3 runs 15 residues. Germline assignment: CDR1 LNHDA and CDR2 SQIVND (reference sequence). The CDR3 region is CASSNEASSQETQYF. CDR3 coding DNA: TGTGCCAGTAGTAATGAGGCCAGCTCCCAAGAGACCCAGTACTTC.

The gene calls are TRBV27 and TRBJ2-7, with 12 bases aligning to TRBD2. The CDR3 spans 16 residues. CDR1 MNHEY and CDR2 SMNVEV come from the germline V gene (reference sequence). J gave up 3 bases and V 8 bases, and 11 bases lay outside the gene matches. The CDR3 nucleotides are TGTGCCAGCGTGGGGCTAGCGGGAGGGATCCGCTACGAGCAGTACTTC. It specifies CASVGLAGGIRYEQYF.

The chain joins TRBV6-4 to TRBJ2-6; maybe TRBD2 (5 bases). Germline loops: CDR1 MRHNA, CDR2 SNTAGT. V was clipped by 2 bases and J by 0 bases, with 5 bases between them. The CDR3 sequence is 15 residues long. The CDR3 region is CASSDDYSGANVLTF. The CDR3 nucleotides read TGTGCCAGCAGTGACGACTACTCTGGGGCCAACGTCCTGACTTTC.

This clonotype was seen a single time. The genes are TRBV20-1 and TRBJ2-7; 7 bases fit TRBD1. Trimming took 1 base from V and 2 from J; bases not matched to a gene: 2. CDR3 length equals 13 residues. Germline assignment: CDR1 DFQATT and CDR2 SNEGSKA (reference sequence). The DNA of the CDR3 is TGCAGTGCTAGAGGACAGGGTCCCTACGAGCAGTACTTC. Its translation is CSARGQGPYEQYF.

V and J are TRBV1 and TRBJ1-2. TRBV1 corresponds to a pseudogene. The CDR3 loop spans 12 amino acids. The CDR3 DNA is TGCACCAGCAGCCAAGGACACTATGGCTACACCTTC. Translated: CTSSQGHYGYTF.

V is TRBV7-2 and J is TRBJ2-7; the D is unclear. The CDR3 length is 14 residues. Germline V gene lookup returns CDR1 SGHTA and CDR2 FQGNSA. V was trimmed by 1 base and J by 2 bases, leaving 9 bases between them. This CDR3 reads CASSLEAETYEQYF. The DNA of the CDR3 is TGTGCCAGCAGCTTAGAGGCAGAGACCTACGAGCAGTACTTC.

This sequence joins TRBV28 and TRBJ2-5; no reliable D call. The CDR3 is 17 amino acids. V lost 2 bases, J lost 2 bases, and 18 bases lay in between. Germline V CDR1 and CDR2: MDHEN, SYDVKM. DNA of the CDR3: TGTGCCAGCAGTTTACCTCTGCGGACGGAAAAACAAGAGACCCAGTACTTC. Its translation is CASSLPLRTEKQETQYF.

The chain has TRBV5-1 and TRBJ1-5, with D tentatively TRBD1 (5 bases). Germline CDR1 is SGHRS and CDR2 is YFSETQ. V lost 1 base and J 1 base, leaving 15 bases between the germline ends. CDR3 length: 17 amino acids. The chain's CDR3 is CASSLFPGTESNQPQHF. DNA for the CDR3: TGCGCCAGCAGCTTGTTTCCCGGGACGGAGAGCAATCAGCCCCAGCATTTT.

This clonotype turned up a few times. The rearrangement uses TRBV19 and TRBJ1-5; weak D call: TRBD1 (5 bases). The germline V gene encodes CDR1 LNHDA and CDR2 SQIVND (reference sequence). CDR3 length: 12 amino acids. Trimming removed 5 bases at V and 7 bases at J, with 9 bases between. This chain's CDR3 is CASSRTRQPQHF. CDR3 nucleotide sequence: TGTGCCAGTAGTCGGACAAGACAGCCCCAGCATTTT.